One sample yielded the 5 T cell receptor beta chains listed below, sequenced in a study of T-cell memory formation after mild COVID-19 (dated by TCRdb to about 2021). Library preparation used 5' RACE. Sequencing was carried out with an Illumina NovaSeq 6000. TCRdb reanalyzed the raw reads on its own, using fastp at Q25 for trimming and MiXCR for clone calling, and kept in-frame beta chains. Each entry merges the rows of one CDR3 protein and shows their most common DNA and genes. This sample holds about 310,000 distinct CDR3 sequences; 19% were observed only once. The ten largest account for roughly 21% of the sample. The specimen was PBMCs or a T cell subset sorted from them (not recorded which). Receptors originate from a man aged 18 to 29 who had mild COVID-19 (a few samples of this study predate the infection). The sample titles of this study are shuffled in the database, so cell type and time point are left out; the donor was told from shared clones.

This chain joins TRBV6-2 or TRBV6-3 and TRBJ2-7; 12 nucleotides align to TRBD1. Germline V gene data show CDR1 as MNHEY and CDR2 as SVGEGT. The CDR3 is 17 residues long. Trimming took 7 bases from V and 1 from J; bases not matched to a gene: 11. The CDR3 region is CASTTAAGQGASYEQYV. The CDR3 nucleotides are TGTGCCAGCACCACCGCCGCGGGACAGGGGGCATCCTACGAGCAGTACGTC.

The chain recombines TRBV5-1 with TRBJ2-3; possible D gene TRBD2, 6 bases. This CDR3 has 15 residues. V shed 0 bases and J shed 2 bases, with 10 bases lying between them. Germline V lookup: CDR1 SGHRS, CDR2 YFSETQ. The CDR3 region is CASSLGRRDTDTQYF. Written as DNA, the CDR3 is TGCGCCAGCAGCTTGGGTCGGCGGGACACAGATACGCAGTATTTT. The variable domain in full, with the rest retrieved from reference TRBV5-1 and TRBJ2-3, is KAGVTQTPRYLIKTRGQQVTLSCSPISGHRSVSWYQQTPGQGLQFLFEYFSETQRNKGNFPGRFSGRQFSNSRSEMNVSTLELGDSALYLCASSLGRRDTDTQYFGPGTRLTVL.

Concerning this clonotype itself: This may arise from a read error, as a much more abundant clone is one base away. V is TRBV27 and J is TRBJ1-5; D unclear. This CDR3 is 13 amino acids long. The ends were cut back, 1 base at V and 2 bases at J, with 3 bases in the middle. CDR1 and CDR2 from the germline V gene are MNHEY and SMNVEV (reference sequence). For the CDR3, the DNA is TGTGCCAGCAGTTTATTTCGCAATCAGCCCCAGCATTTT. Its translation: CASSLFRNQPQHF.

The chain employs TRBV2 and TRBJ1-1; a weak D match, TRBD1 (6 bases). V was clipped by 3 bases and J by 4 bases, with 9 bases between them. The CDR3 runs 13 residues. Germline V CDR1 and CDR2: SNHLY, FYNNEI. Here the CDR3 DNA reads TGTGCCAGCAGTGAGGGGGCGGGCACTGAAGCTTTCTTT. Amino acid sequence: CASSEGAGTEAFF.

V gene TRBV27 combines with J gene TRBJ1-2; the match to TRBD1 covers 8 bases. The CDR3 totals 15 residues. The germline gives CDR1 MNHEY, CDR2 SMNVEV (reference sequence). V shed 6 bases, J shed 7 bases, and the junction held 13 bases outside the gene matches. CDR3 DNA: TGTGCCAGCAGCATTAACAGGGGGGCCTTGATTGGCTACACCTTC. This gives the protein CASSINRGALIGYTF.